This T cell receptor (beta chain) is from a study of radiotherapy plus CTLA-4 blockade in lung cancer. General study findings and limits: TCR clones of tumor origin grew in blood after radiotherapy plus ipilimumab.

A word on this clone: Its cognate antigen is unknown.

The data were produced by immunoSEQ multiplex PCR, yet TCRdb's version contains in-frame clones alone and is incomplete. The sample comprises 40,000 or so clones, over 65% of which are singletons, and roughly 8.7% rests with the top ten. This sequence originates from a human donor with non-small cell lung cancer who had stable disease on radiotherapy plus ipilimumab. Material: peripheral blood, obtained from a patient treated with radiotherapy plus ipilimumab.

In DNA, the CDR3 is TGCGCCAGCAGCCCGGGGTCTACCGGGGGCACTGAAGCTTTCTTT. It encodes CASSPGSTGGTEAFF. The V gene is TRBV5-1, the J gene TRBJ1-1, with D possibly TRBD1 on 5 matching bases. The CDR3 runs to 15 residues. The germline CDR1 and CDR2 sequences are SGHRS and YFSETQ. The ends were cut back, 4 bases at V and 4 bases at J, with 17 bases in the middle.